The T cell receptor (beta chain) under discussion was sequenced for a study of chemoradiotherapy in HPV16-positive cancers. The CDR3 is made up of 16 amino acids. Germline V gene data show CDR1 as SGHRS and CDR2 as YFSETQ. With V trimmed by 1 base and J by 4 bases, 9 bases remained unmatched. The count of this clone is one. What it recognizes is unknown. Repertoires were sampled repeatedly during chemoradiotherapy. The repertoire was sequenced with immunoSEQ multiplex PCR; TCRdb's copy has only in-frame clones and lacks some. The repertoire includes about 11,000 clones, just over 90% of them detected once, and 1.8% sits in the top ten. Regarding the study as a whole: During treatment, candidate HPV-specific clones and E7-related motifs expanded in tumor. HPV-specific T cells were functionally defined from only a couple of HPV16-positive patients. In HPV16-positive patients, HPV-responsive T-cell expansion tracked better recurrence-free survival.

This receptor was obtained from a human donor with HPV-associated anogenital cancer. This chain uses TRBV5-1 with TRBJ2-3, with 7 bases matching TRBD1. Sequencing was performed on blood, taken from a patient who underwent chemoradiotherapy. As DNA, the CDR3 is TGCGCCAGCAGCTTGAAAGGGGGCCTATCCTCAGATACGCAGTATTTT. Amino acids: CASSLKGGLSSDTQYF.